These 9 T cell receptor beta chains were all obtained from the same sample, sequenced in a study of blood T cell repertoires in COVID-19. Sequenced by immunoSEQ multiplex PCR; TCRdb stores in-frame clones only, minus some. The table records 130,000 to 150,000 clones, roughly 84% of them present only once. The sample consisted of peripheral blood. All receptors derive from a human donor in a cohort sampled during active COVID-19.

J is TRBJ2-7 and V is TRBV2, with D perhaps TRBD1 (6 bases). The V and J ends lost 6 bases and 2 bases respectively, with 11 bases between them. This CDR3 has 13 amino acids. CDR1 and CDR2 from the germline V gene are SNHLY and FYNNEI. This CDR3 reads CASRRTETYEQYF. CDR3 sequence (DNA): TGTGCCAGCAGGAGGACAGAGACCTACGAGCAGTACTTC.

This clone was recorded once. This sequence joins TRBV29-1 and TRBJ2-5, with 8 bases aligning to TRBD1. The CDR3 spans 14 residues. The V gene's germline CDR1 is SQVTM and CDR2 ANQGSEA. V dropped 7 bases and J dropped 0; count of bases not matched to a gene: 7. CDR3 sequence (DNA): TGCAGCGCCCTGGACAGGGCGTACCAAGAGACCCAGTACTTC. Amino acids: CSALDRAYQETQYF.

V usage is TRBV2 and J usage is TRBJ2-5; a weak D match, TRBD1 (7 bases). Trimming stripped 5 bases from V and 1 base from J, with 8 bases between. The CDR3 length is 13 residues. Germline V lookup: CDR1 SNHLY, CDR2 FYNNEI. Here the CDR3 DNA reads TGTGCCAGCAGTCAGGGGGGCCAAGAGACCCAGTACTTC. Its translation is CASSQGGQETQYF. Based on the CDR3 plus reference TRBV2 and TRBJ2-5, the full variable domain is EPEVTQTPSHQVTQMGQEVILRCVPISNHLYFYWYRQILGQKVEFLVSFYNNEISEKSEIFDDQFSVERPDGSNFTLKIRSTKLEDSAMYFCASSQGGQETQYFGPGTRLLVL.

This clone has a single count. The CDR3 coding sequence is TGTGCCAGCAGCTTAGGCTCCGGGCTAAGGGGAGAAAAACTGTTTTTT. Its translation: CASSLGSGLRGEKLFF. The V call is TRBV7-9, the J call TRBJ1-4; TRBD1 is a possible D gene (5 bases). V lost 1 base and J 8 bases, leaving 17 bases between the germline ends. CDR1 and CDR2 (germline): SEHNR, FQNEAQ (reference sequence). This CDR3 has 16 amino acids.

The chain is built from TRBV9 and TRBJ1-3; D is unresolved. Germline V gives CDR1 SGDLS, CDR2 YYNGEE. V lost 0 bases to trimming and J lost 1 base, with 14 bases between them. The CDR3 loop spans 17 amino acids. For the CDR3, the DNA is TGTGCCAGCAGCGTAGGTTCTGAGCCCTTTTCTGGAAACACCATATATTTT. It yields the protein CASSVGSEPFSGNTIYF. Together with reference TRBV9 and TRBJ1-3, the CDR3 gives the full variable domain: DSGVTQTPKHLITATGQRVTLRCSPRSGDLSVYWYQQSLDQGLQFLIQYYNGEERAKGNILERFSAQQFPDLHSELNLSSLELGDSALYFCASSVGSEPFSGNTIYFGEGSWLTVV.

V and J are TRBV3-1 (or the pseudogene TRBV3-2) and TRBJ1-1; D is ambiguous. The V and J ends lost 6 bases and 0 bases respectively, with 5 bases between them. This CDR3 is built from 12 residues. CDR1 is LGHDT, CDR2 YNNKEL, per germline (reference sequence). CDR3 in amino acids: CASSNLNTEAFF. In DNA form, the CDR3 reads TGTGCCAGCAGTAATTTGAACACTGAAGCTTTCTTT.

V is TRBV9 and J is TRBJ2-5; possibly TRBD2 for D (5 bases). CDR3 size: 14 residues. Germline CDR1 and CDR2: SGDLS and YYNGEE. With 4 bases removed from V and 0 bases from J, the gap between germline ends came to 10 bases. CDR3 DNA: TGTGCCAGCAGCCCCAGCGGCCACCAAGAGACCCAGTACTTC. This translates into CASSPSGHQETQYF.

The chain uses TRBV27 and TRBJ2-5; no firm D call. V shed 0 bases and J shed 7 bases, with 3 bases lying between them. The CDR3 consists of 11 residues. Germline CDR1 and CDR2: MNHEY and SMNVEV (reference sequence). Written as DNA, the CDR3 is TGTGCCAGCAGTTTATCCGGGACCCAGTACTTC. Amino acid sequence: CASSLSGTQYF.

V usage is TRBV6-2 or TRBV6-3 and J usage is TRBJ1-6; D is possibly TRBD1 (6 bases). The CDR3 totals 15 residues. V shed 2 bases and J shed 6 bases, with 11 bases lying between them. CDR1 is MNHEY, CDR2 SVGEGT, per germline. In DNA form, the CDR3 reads TGTGCCAGCAGTTACATGACAGGAGGTAATTCACCCCTCCACTTT. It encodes CASSYMTGGNSPLHF.